This entry features one T cell receptor (beta chain) sequence. Its target is not known. Primers: 60 Vbeta forward and 13 Jbeta reverse. Repertoires were generated with immunoSEQ multiplex PCR, while TCRdb's copy carries only in-frame clones and drops some. Of approximately 60,000 clones in the sample, roughly 84% were seen once. Trimming took off 0 bases at V and 9 bases at J, with 9 bases between the two ends. CDR1 and CDR2 from the germline V gene are LGHNA and YSLEER. CDR3 length: 13 residues. The record originates from a study of cytomegalovirus exposure and HLA in healthy donors. Study-level results: In vitro assays verified that a few CMV-associated chains recognized CMV antigens specifically. In an earlier analysis, productive rearrangement rates for most beta V segments clustered near 87% or 30%. In a later analysis, a missense DCLRE1C variant was linked to TCR beta V- and J-gene trimming.

The TCR was taken from a man aged 25 to 40 in good health and CMV-seronegative. Sequencing input: PBMCs. This sequence joins TRBV4-3 and TRBJ2-1; the D gene is possibly TRBD2 (5 bases). CDR3 in amino acids: CASSQDNGVEQFF. As DNA, the CDR3 is TGCGCCAGCAGCCAAGATAACGGGGTTGAGCAGTTCTTC.